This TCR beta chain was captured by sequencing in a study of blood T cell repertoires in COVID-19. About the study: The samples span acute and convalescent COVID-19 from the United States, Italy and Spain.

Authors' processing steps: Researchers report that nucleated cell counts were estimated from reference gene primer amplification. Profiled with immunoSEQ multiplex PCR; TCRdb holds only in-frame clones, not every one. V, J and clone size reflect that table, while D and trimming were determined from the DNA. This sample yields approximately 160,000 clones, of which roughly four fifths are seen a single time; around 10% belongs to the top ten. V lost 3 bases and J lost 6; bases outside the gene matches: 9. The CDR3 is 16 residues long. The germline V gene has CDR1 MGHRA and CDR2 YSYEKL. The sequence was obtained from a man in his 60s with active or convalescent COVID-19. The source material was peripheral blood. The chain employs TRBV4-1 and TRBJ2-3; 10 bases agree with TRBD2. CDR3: CASSQSPAGGLDTQYF. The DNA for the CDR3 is TGCGCCAGCAGCCAGTCCCCAGCGGGAGGGCTGGATACGCAGTATTTT.